The 30 T cell receptor beta chains reported below all come from one sample, sequenced in a study of blood T cell repertoires in COVID-19. Measured with immunoSEQ multiplex PCR; TCRdb has only the in-frame clones, and not every one. The table shows some 170,000 clones, with approximately 80% occurring only once. Source material: PBMCs or T cells enriched from blood (not recorded which). The receptor set was obtained from a man aged 50 or older who had recovered from COVID-19.

The rearrangement links TRBV18 to TRBJ2-2, with TRBD2 matching over 7 bases. The CDR3 sequence is 16 residues long. CDR1 is KGHSH and CDR2 is LQKENI in the germline V gene. The J segment lost 6 bases and the V segment lost 7 bases, leaving 14 bases of the junction unmatched. CDR3 nucleotide sequence: TGTGCCAGCTTCAGACCCGAAGGGACTACTGCCGGGGAGCTGTTTTTT. This encodes CASFRPEGTTAGELFF. Using reference TRBV18 and TRBJ2-2 for the parts outside the CDR3, the full variable domain is NAGVMQNPRHLVRRRGQEARLRCSPMKGHSHVYWYRQLPEEGLKFMVYLQKENIIDESGMPKERFSAEFPKEGPSILRIQQVVRGDSAAYFCASFRPEGTTAGELFFGEGSRLTVL.

This clone was found a few times. This chain connects TRBV30 to TRBJ1-1, with 9 bases aligning to TRBD1. Germline-derived CDR1 and CDR2 are GTSNPN and SVGIG (reference sequence). V was pared by 5 bases and J by 11 bases, with 27 bases of the junction left unmatched. The CDR3 covers 18 residues. In DNA form, the CDR3 reads TGTGCCTGGTCTGCTTTGGGGTACAGGGGGCTGGGTGACTTATGGGCTTTCTTT. The encoded protein is CAWSALGYRGLGDLWAFF.

The gene calls are TRBV7-2 and TRBJ2-7; 8 positions agree with TRBD2. This CDR3 contains 16 residues. Trimming took 1 base from V and 7 from J; bases not matched to a gene: 12. Germline assignment: CDR1 SGHTA and CDR2 FQGNSA. In DNA form, the CDR3 reads TGTGCCAGCAGCTTAGTCGGTAGCGGGGCACCTAGTGAGCAGTACTTC. Its translation: CASSLVGSGAPSEQYF.

The gene calls are TRBV13 and TRBJ1-5; a weak D match, TRBD1 (6 bases). CDR3 length: 15 residues. V was shortened by 5 bases and J by 6 bases, with 17 bases between the two germline ends. The germline V gene has CDR1 PRHDT and CDR2 FYEKMQ (reference sequence). The CDR3 sequence: CASSPRGGAGQPQHF. The CDR3, as DNA: TGTGCCAGCAGCCCCCGGGGGGGCGCAGGTCAGCCCCAGCATTTT.

The gene calls are TRBV19 and TRBJ1-5; 7 bases map to TRBD1. The CDR3 totals 15 residues. Germline V gene data show CDR1 as LNHDA and CDR2 as SQIVND (reference sequence). J was trimmed by 5 bases and V by 5 bases; bases with no gene match: 9. The CDR3 is CASSFLTGYYQPQHF. CDR3 nucleotides: TGTGCCAGTAGTTTCCTGACAGGGTATTATCAGCCCCAGCATTTT. Filled out from reference TRBV19 and TRBJ1-5, the complete variable domain reads DGGITQSPKYLFRKEGQNVTLSCEQNLNHDAMYWYRQDPGQGLRLIYYSQIVNDFQKGDIAEGYSVSREKKESFPLTVTSAQKNPTAFYLCASSFLTGYYQPQHFGDGTRLSIL.

As regards this clone: Additional DNA sequences in this sample encode the identical CDR3. The genes are TRBV6-5 and TRBJ1-6, with D maybe TRBD1 (6 bases). Trimming cost V 6 bases and J 3 bases, with 12 bases left between them. CDR3 size: 15 residues. The germline V gene encodes CDR1 MNHEY and CDR2 SVGAGI. The CDR3 is CASRPQGSYNSPLHF. The CDR3 nucleotides read TGTGCCAGCAGACCACAGGGAAGCTATAATTCACCCCTCCACTTT.

This sequence joins TRBV12-3 or TRBV12-4 and TRBJ1-2; no definite D call. The CDR3 runs to 11 residues. Trimming removed 8 bases from V and 4 bases from J, with 8 bases in between. In DNA form, the CDR3 reads TGTGCCAGCGCCCGGGGCTATGGCTACACCTTC. Translating gives CASARGYGYTF.

This sequence joins TRBV29-1 and TRBJ1-2; TRBD1 aligns across 9 bases. The germline CDR1 and CDR2 sequences are SQVTM and ANQGSEA. V lost 3 bases, J lost 10 bases, and 6 bases stayed unmatched. The CDR3 runs to 12 residues. CDR3 loop: CSVDADRGVYTF. The CDR3 DNA follows: TGCAGCGTTGATGCGGACAGGGGAGTCTACACCTTC.

The chain is built from TRBV12-3 or TRBV12-4 and TRBJ1-2, with 7 bases matching TRBD1. V shed 5 bases, J shed 8 bases, and the junction held 5 bases outside the gene matches. The CDR3 runs to 12 residues. The CDR3 DNA follows: TGTGCCAGCAGTGACAGGGACGGAGGCTACACCTTC. This codes for CASSDRDGGYTF.

This chain connects TRBV9 to TRBJ2-1; the match to TRBD2 covers 13 bases. Germline assignment: CDR1 SGDLS and CDR2 YYNGEE. This CDR3 spans 15 amino acids. V was clipped by 4 bases and J by 7 bases; unmatched bases: 5. Written as DNA, the CDR3 is TGTGCCAGCAGCCCACGACTAGCGGGGGGAAATGAGCAGTTCTTC. It specifies CASSPRLAGGNEQFF.

The chain combines TRBV5-1 with TRBJ2-2; perhaps TRBD1 as D (6 bases). V lost 2 bases and J lost 4, with 12 bases in between. This CDR3 has 15 residues. CDR1 and CDR2 from the germline V gene are SGHRS and YFSETQ. In nucleotides, the CDR3 is TGCGCCAGCAGCTTCACGACAGGCGTCACCGGGGAGCTGTTTTTT. Protein: CASSFTTGVTGELFF.

The CDR3 DNA reads as TGTGCCAGCAGTCCTAGGCATCAGGGGCAAAGTCAGCCCCAGCATTTT. Translation gives CASSPRHQGQSQPQHF. The rearrangement links TRBV16 to TRBJ1-5; D is possibly TRBD1 (6 bases). Germline V gene lookup returns CDR1 KGHSY and CDR2 FQNENV. V lost 6 bases and J 6 bases, leaving 21 bases between the germline ends. The CDR3 is 16 residues long.

The CDR3 loop is CASSYDLGGQYF. The CDR3 DNA reads as TGTGCCAGCAGCTACGATCTGGGGGGGCAGTACTTC. The gene calls are TRBV7-9 and TRBJ2-7; tentative D call: TRBD2 (6 bases). This CDR3 contains 12 residues. V lost 4 bases, J lost 9 bases, and 13 bases lay in between. Germline V gene lookup returns CDR1 SEHNR and CDR2 FQNEAQ (reference sequence).

The rearrangement uses TRBV5-1 and TRBJ2-2; 12 bases line up with TRBD1. The CDR3 is 15 residues long. Germline CDR1 SGHRS, CDR2 YFSETQ. J was trimmed by 6 bases and V by 4 bases; bases with no gene match: 4. The CDR3 is CASSDGTGGPGELFF. Here the CDR3 DNA reads TGCGCCAGCAGCGACGGGACAGGGGGCCCCGGGGAGCTGTTTTTT.

V is TRBV6-2 or TRBV6-3 and J is TRBJ1-5; 10 bases line up with TRBD1. Unmatched junction bases numbered 4, after V lost 6 bases and J lost 2 bases. Per germline, CDR1 MNHEY and CDR2 SVGEGT. The CDR3 sequence is 15 residues long. The CDR3 DNA reads TGTGCCAGCAGCGACAGGGGGCTTGGCAATCAGCCCCAGCATTTT. This translates into CASSDRGLGNQPQHF.

This clone was seen once. The chain links TRBV19 to TRBJ1-1; D is undetermined. This CDR3 is 13 amino acids long. Germline assignment: CDR1 LNHDA and CDR2 SQIVND (reference sequence). Trimming left V 11 bases short and J 6 bases short, with 19 bases between. The CDR3 region has the DNA TGTGCCGCCAAGCGGGAAAGAAATTCTGAAGCTTTCTTT. This codes for CAAKRERNSEAFF.

V gene TRBV3-1 (or the pseudogene TRBV3-2) combines with J gene TRBJ2-5, with 8 bases identical to TRBD2. CDR1 is LGHDT, CDR2 YNNKEL, per germline (reference sequence). The V gene end was trimmed by 1 base and the J gene end by 1 base; junction bases not matched to a gene: 5. The CDR3 is 16 amino acids. CDR3 residues: CASSQGLAGRQETQYF. The CDR3 DNA reads TGTGCCAGCAGCCAAGGTTTAGCGGGGCGCCAAGAGACCCAGTACTTC.

This clone was counted a few times. The rearrangement links TRBV19 to TRBJ1-2; possible D gene TRBD1, 5 bases. The CDR3 covers 12 residues. Germline CDR1 LNHDA, CDR2 SQIVND (reference sequence). V shed 10 bases and J shed 2 bases, with 11 bases lying between them. The CDR3 DNA reads as TGTGCCACCTCGGGGGGGAACTATGGCTACACCTTC. Protein: CATSGGNYGYTF.

The rearrangement links TRBV5-4 to TRBJ1-1; the D is unclear. The germline CDR1 and CDR2 sequences are SGHNT and YYREEE (reference sequence). The V end was cut by 4 bases, the J end by 0 bases, with 7 bases between. CDR3 length equals 13 residues. This chain's CDR3 is CASSPVLNTEAFF. The CDR3 nucleotides read TGTGCCAGCAGCCCGGTCCTGAACACTGAAGCTTTCTTT.

This chain connects TRBV11-2 to TRBJ1-2; D remains unclear. V gave up 5 bases and J gave up 5 bases, with 15 bases separating them. Germline-derived CDR1 and CDR2 are SGHAT and FQNNGV. CDR3 size: 14 residues. The CDR3 region is CASSGRVLGYGYTF. DNA of the CDR3: TGTGCCAGCAGCGGGAGGGTTTTAGGATATGGCTACACCTTC.

The V and J genes are TRBV10-3 and TRBJ1-2, with no clear D. Germline values: CDR1 ENHRY, CDR2 SYGVKD. This CDR3 comprises 13 residues. The germline V and J ends were trimmed by 10 bases and 3 bases, with 15 bases remaining between them. The DNA of the CDR3 is TGTGCCAAGGAACCGAGGAGGGACTATGGCTACACCTTC. It is translated as CAKEPRRDYGYTF.

V gene TRBV5-1 combines with J gene TRBJ1-5; D possibly corresponds to TRBD1 (5 bases). The CDR3 extends over 14 amino acids. Trimming took 0 bases from V and 7 from J, leaving 11 bases between them. The germline V gene has CDR1 SGHRS and CDR2 YFSETQ. The CDR3 spells CASSLEAGYQPQHF. In DNA, the CDR3 is TGCGCCAGCAGCTTGGAGGCAGGGTACCAGCCCCAGCATTTT.

The chain links TRBV30 to TRBJ1-5; no reliable D call. V lost 1 base, J lost 3 bases, and 10 bases lay in between. CDR3 size: 14 residues. Germline V gene sequence: CDR1 GTSNPN, CDR2 SVGIG (reference sequence). The CDR3 protein is CAWSEGRANQPQHF. In nucleotides, the CDR3 is TGTGCCTGGAGTGAAGGGAGAGCCAATCAGCCCCAGCATTTT.

The count of this clone is one. The rearrangement links TRBV4-1 to TRBJ2-1; weak D call: TRBD2 (6 bases). CDR1 is MGHRA and CDR2 is YSYEKL in the germline V gene. Trimming removed 0 bases from V and 6 bases from J, with 12 bases in between. The CDR3 totals 15 residues. CDR3 coding DNA: TGCGCCAGCAGCCAAGAGGGGACTCAGGCCAATGAGCAGTTCTTC. Residues: CASSQEGTQANEQFF.

As regards this clone: Other DNA sequences in this sample translate to the same CDR3. The CDR3 region has the DNA TGTGCCAGCAGCTTAGGGACTAGCACAGATACGCAGTATTTT. This gives the protein CASSLGTSTDTQYF. The chain employs TRBV7-3 and TRBJ2-3, with D possibly TRBD2 on 6 matching bases. This CDR3 has 14 residues. Trimming shortened V by 2 bases and J by 0 bases, and 6 bases separated the two germline ends. Germline CDR1 is SGHTA and CDR2 is FQGTGA.

The gene calls are TRBV30 and TRBJ1-1, with D possibly being TRBD1 (6 bases). CDR3 length: 13 amino acids. CDR1 GTSNPN and CDR2 SVGIG come from the germline V gene (reference sequence). The CDR3 spells CAGGVQAGTEAFF. DNA for the CDR3: TGTGCAGGGGGGGTCCAGGCGGGCACTGAAGCTTTCTTT.

The CDR3 coding sequence is TGTGCCAGCAGCCGCCGTTCTGTCCGGGGGAACAATGAGCAGTTCTTC. Residues: CASSRRSVRGNNEQFF. The chain joins TRBV11-2 to TRBJ2-1; a weak D match, TRBD2 (6 bases). V was pared by 5 bases and J by 5 bases, with 19 bases between. CDR1 and CDR2 from the germline V gene are SGHAT and FQNNGV. This CDR3 region has 16 residues.

J is TRBJ2-3 and V is TRBV11-2; 7 positions match TRBD1. Germline V lookup: CDR1 SGHAT, CDR2 FQNNGV. V was clipped by 1 base and J by 8 bases; unmatched bases: 9. The CDR3 consists of 15 residues. CDR3 bases: TGTGCCAGCAGCTTAGTTGGGACAGATTTCAGTACGCAGTATTTT. The encoded protein is CASSLVGTDFSTQYF.

This chain links TRBV5-1 with TRBJ1-6, with unresolved D. V was trimmed by 2 bases and J by 0 bases, leaving 9 bases between them. The CDR3 is 16 residues long. CDR1 is SGHRS and CDR2 is YFSETQ in the germline V gene. The CDR3 DNA follows: TGCGCCAGCAGCTTTGGAGGAAGCTCCTATAATTCACCCCTCCACTTT. This encodes CASSFGGSSYNSPLHF.

The chain uses TRBV30 and TRBJ2-3, with TRBD2 matching over 9 bases. The V and J ends lost 2 bases and 4 bases, in that order; junction bases with no gene match: 4. The CDR3 covers 14 residues. Germline CDR1 and CDR2: GTSNPN and SVGIG (reference sequence). Here the CDR3 reads CAWSRAGGADTQYF. CDR3 coding DNA: TGTGCCTGGAGTCGAGCGGGGGGAGCAGATACGCAGTATTTT.